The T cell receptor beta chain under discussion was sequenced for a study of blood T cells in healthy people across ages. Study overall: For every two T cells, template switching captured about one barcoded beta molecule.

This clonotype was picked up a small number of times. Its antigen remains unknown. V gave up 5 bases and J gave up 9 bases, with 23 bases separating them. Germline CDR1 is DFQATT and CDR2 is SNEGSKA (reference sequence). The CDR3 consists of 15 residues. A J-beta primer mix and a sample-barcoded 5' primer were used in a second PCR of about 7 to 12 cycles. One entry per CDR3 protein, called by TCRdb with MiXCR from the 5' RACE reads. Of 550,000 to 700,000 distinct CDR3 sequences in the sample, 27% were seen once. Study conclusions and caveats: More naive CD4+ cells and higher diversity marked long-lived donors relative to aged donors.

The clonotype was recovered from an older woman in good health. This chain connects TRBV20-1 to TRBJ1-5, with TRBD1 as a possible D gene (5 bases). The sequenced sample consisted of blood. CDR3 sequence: CSAPPGPVNTGPQHF. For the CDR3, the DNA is TGCAGTGCTCCCCCGGGACCCGTTAATACGGGGCCCCAGCATTTT.